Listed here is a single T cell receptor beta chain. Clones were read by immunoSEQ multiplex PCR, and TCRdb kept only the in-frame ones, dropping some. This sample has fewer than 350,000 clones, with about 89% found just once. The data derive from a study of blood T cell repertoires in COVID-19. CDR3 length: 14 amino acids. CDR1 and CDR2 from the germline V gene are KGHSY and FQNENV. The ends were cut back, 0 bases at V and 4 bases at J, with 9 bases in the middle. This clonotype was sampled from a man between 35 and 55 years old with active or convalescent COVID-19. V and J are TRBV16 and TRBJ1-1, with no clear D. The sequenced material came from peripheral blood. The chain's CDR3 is CASSQSRLRTEAFF. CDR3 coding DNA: TGTGCCAGCAGCCAATCGAGGTTGCGCACTGAAGCTTTCTTT.